The present TCR beta chain was sequenced within a study of blood T cell repertoires in COVID-19. The CDR3 totals 13 residues. Trimming removed 1 base from V and 6 bases from J, with 11 bases in between. Germline V gives CDR1 SGHDT, CDR2 YYEEEE. In the authors' methods: The assay estimated nucleated cells by amplifying reference gene primers. Clones were sequenced by immunoSEQ multiplex PCR, and TCRdb holds only the in-frame ones, with some missing. D and trimming come from the DNA, and the V and J calls and clone size come from that table. The table includes some 140,000 clones, approximately 84% detected once.

The sequencing sample was made of peripheral blood. The rearrangement joins TRBV5-6 to TRBJ2-7; D is uncertain. The TCR originated in a woman older than 75 with acute or convalescent COVID-19. This CDR3 reads CASSLPGRSEQYF. The CDR3 DNA is TGTGCCAGCAGCTTGCCGGGTAGGAGCGAGCAGTACTTC.